The present T cell receptor (beta chain) was sequenced within a study of blood T cell repertoires in COVID-19. Study overall: Acute and convalescent COVID-19 specimens originated in the United States, Italy and Spain. Sample material is recorded as cDNA or gDNA derived from T cells, B-cell-depleted T cells, or PBMCs.

From germline, CDR1 is MGHRA and CDR2 YSYEKL. The CDR3 length is 18 residues. Trimming at V came to 4 bases and at J to 7 bases, leaving 21 bases not matched to a gene. This study enrolled people aged about 18 to 100 from roughly 24 US geographic areas. Recovered status in Cohort 3 required two negative PCRs, clearance, or symptom resolution. Generated by immunoSEQ multiplex PCR, the TCRdb table keeps only in-frame clones and is missing some. The table includes a few hundred thousand clones, 70% to 90% detected once. The rearrangement joins TRBV4-1 to TRBJ2-5; 7 positions match TRBD1. This TCR was recovered from a young woman who had recovered from COVID-19. Material for sequencing was PBMCs or T cells enriched from blood (not recorded which). In DNA, the CDR3 is TGCGCCAGCAGCCCTATGAGGGGGCTAGGCCACGACCAGGGGACCCAGTACTTC. Its protein product is CASSPMRGLGHDQGTQYF.